This paragraph reports one T cell receptor (beta chain). The antigen remains undetermined. Described time point: patch test 2, 6 weeks after DPC sensitization. Sample treatment: therapeutic diphenylcyclopropenone sensitization with weekly scalp DPC. The record originates from a study of human T cells and chemical hapten exposure. The study, taken as a whole, reports: Following DPC sensitization, TCRs present above 1 in 1000 frequency showed no change.

V was clipped by 0 bases and J by 3 bases, with 11 bases between them. Germline CDR1 is LGHNA and CDR2 is YSLEER. The CDR3 extends over 15 amino acids. TCRdb used MiXCR to reprocess the RACE reads, holding one entry per CDR3 protein. Found here are tens of thousands of distinct CDR3 sequences, 10% of them singletons; the top ten hold approximately 2.5%. This sequence joins TRBV4-3 and TRBJ1-1; D not certain. This sequence originates from a woman in her twenties or thirties with alopecia areata. Some clones in this sample may be carry-over from other donors' samples. The sequencing here drew on whole blood, taken in connection with sensitization to the hapten diphenylcyclopropenone (DPC). The CDR3 nucleotides read TGCGCCAGCAGCCAAGATTGGGCGGTAGACACTGAAGCTTTCTTT. Translating it yields CASSQDWAVDTEAFF.